This TCR beta chain is from a study of blood T cell repertoires in COVID-19. As originally analysed: Scientists estimated how many nucleated cells there were by amplifying reference gene primers. Some clones are missing from TCRdb's copy, which holds only in-frame ones; the method was immunoSEQ multiplex PCR. V, J and clone size are those of that table, while D and trimming were read from the DNA. The table includes about 380,000 clones, 70% to 90% detected once. The receptor comes from a man aged 35 to 55 with acute or convalescent COVID-19. The sample consisted of peripheral blood.

The CDR3 loop reads CASSPDINSYNEQFF. The CDR3 bases are TGTGCCAGCAGTCCAGACATTAACTCCTACAATGAGCAGTTCTTC. The gene calls are TRBV27 and TRBJ2-1; D unresolved. This CDR3 is 15 amino acids long. The V and J ends lost 5 bases and 0 bases respectively, with 11 bases between them. CDR1 is MNHEY, CDR2 SMNVEV, per germline (reference sequence).